This T cell receptor (beta chain) was sequenced in a study of T-cell reconstitution after alpha-beta-depleted transplantation in children. The germline V gene encodes CDR1 MNHEY and CDR2 SMNVEV (reference sequence). The CDR3 contains 18 residues. V was clipped by 1 base and J by 5 bases; unmatched bases: 12. Preparing the TCRbeta library involved the use of unique molecular identifiers. MiXCR was run by TCRdb on the PCR reads, yielding one entry per CDR3 protein. The sample includes approximately 230,000 distinct CDR3 sequences, under 30% of them seen just once. The V call is TRBV27, the J call TRBJ2-1; 9 bases are shared with TRBD2. The sequenced sample was PBMCs, mostly from graft donor cells, obtained 360 days after TCRalphabeta/CD19-depleted stem cell transplant. This clonotype was sampled from a female patient aged 2-9 years who had a stem cell transplant for congenital amegakaryocytic thrombocytopenia, so the T cells may come from the graft donor. The CDR3 protein is CASSLFGYGGRAHNEQFF. CDR3 DNA sequence: TGTGCCAGCAGTTTATTTGGTTATGGCGGGAGGGCGCACAATGAGCAGTTCTTC.